The T cell receptor beta chain described here comes from a study of OX40 agonist ivuxolimab in advanced cancers. Trimming shortened V by 1 base and J by 8 bases, and 2 bases separated the two germline ends. Germline loops: CDR1 LNHDA, CDR2 SQIVND (reference sequence). The CDR3 consists of 11 residues. No patient had autoimmune disease or received systemic immunosuppression. Sequencing was performed with immunoSEQ multiplex PCR; in TCRdb, only in-frame clones are kept and a portion is missing. The sample yields more than 65,000 clones, 85% to 90% seen once. The genes are TRBV19 and TRBJ1-4, with D unclear. The sample was CD4+ or CD8+ T cells sorted from blood, taken in a trial of the OX40 agonist ivuxolimab. This receptor was obtained from an adult with an advanced solid tumor such as melanoma, head and neck, liver or kidney cancer. The CDR3 nucleotides read TGTGCCAGTAGTATAGTGGAAAAACTGTTTTTT. It is translated as CASSIVEKLFF.